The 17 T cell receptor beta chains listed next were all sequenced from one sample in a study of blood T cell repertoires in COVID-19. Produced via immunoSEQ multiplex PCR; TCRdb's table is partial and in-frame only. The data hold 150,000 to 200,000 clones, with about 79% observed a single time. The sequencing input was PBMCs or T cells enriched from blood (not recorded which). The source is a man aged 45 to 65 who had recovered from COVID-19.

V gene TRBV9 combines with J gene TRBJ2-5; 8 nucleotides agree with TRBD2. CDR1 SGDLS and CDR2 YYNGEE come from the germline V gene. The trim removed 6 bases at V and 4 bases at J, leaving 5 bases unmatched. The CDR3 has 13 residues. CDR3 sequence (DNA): TGTGCCAGCAACGGGAGGGAGGGAGAGACCCAGTACTTC. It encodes CASNGREGETQYF. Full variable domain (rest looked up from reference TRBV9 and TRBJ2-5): DSGVTQTPKHLITATGQRVTLRCSPRSGDLSVYWYQQSLDQGLQFLIQYYNGEERAKGNILERFSAQQFPDLHSELNLSSLELGDSALYFCASNGREGETQYFGPGTRLLVL.

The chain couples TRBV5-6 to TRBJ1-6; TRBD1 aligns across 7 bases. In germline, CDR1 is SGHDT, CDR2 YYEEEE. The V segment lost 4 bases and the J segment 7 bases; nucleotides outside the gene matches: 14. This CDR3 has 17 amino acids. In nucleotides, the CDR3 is TGTGCCAGCAGCCCTCGATTGCGACAGGGAAACAATTCACCCCTCCACTTT. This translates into CASSPRLRQGNNSPLHF.

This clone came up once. This CDR3 is CASSFPGLSRYSNQPQHF. DNA for the CDR3: TGCGCCAGCAGCTTTCCAGGACTAAGCCGATATAGCAATCAGCCCCAGCATTTT. The chain joins TRBV5-1 to TRBJ1-5; no clear D gene. The CDR3 is made up of 18 amino acids. V lost 2 bases and J lost 0, with 18 bases in between. Germline V gene data show CDR1 as SGHRS and CDR2 as YFSETQ.

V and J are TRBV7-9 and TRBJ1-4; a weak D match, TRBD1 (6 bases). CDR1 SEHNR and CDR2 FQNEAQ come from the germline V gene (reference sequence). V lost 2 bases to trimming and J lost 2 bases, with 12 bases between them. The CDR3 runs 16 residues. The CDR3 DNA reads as TGTGCCAGCAGCTTACCGCGGGGGCTGACTAATGAAAAACTGTTTTTT. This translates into CASSLPRGLTNEKLFF. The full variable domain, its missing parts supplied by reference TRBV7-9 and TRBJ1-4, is DTGVSQNPRHKITKRGQNVTFRCDPISEHNRLYWYRQTLGQGPEFLTYFQNEAQLEKSRLLSDRFSAERPKGSFSTLEIQRTEQGDSAMYLCASSLPRGLTNEKLFFGSGTQLSVL.

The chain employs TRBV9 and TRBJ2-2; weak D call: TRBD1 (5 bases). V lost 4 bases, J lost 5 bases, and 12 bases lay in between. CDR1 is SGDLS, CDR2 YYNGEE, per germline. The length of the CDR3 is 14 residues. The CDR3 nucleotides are TGTGCCAGCAGCCTCCAGGGCTCGACCGGGGAGCTGTTTTTT. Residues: CASSLQGSTGELFF.

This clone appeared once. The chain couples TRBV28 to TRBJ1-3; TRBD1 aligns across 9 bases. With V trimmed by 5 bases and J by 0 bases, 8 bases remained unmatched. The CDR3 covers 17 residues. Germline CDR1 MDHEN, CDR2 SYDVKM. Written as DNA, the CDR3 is TGTGCCAGCAGTGTCGGGGACAGGGCTTACTCTGGAAACACCATATATTTT. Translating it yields CASSVGDRAYSGNTIYF. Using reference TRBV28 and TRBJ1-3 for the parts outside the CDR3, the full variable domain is DVKVTQSSRYLVKRTGEKVFLECVQDMDHENMFWYRQDPGLGLRLIYFSYDVKMKEKGDIPEGYSVSREKKERFSLILESASTNQTSMYLCASSVGDRAYSGNTIYFGEGSWLTVV.

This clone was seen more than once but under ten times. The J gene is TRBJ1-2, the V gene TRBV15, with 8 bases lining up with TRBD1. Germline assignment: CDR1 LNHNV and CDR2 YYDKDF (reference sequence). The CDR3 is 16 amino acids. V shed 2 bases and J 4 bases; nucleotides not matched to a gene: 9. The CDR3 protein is CATSRPDRGWAYGYTF. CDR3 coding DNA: TGTGCCACCAGCAGACCTGACAGGGGTTGGGCCTATGGCTACACCTTC.

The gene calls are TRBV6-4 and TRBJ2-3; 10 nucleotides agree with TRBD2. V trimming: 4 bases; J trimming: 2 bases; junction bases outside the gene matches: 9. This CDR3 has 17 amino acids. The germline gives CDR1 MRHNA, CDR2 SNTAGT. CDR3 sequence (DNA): TGTGCCAGCAGTGCACTAGCGGGGAGCAATCCCACAGATACGCAGTATTTT. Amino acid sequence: CASSALAGSNPTDTQYF.

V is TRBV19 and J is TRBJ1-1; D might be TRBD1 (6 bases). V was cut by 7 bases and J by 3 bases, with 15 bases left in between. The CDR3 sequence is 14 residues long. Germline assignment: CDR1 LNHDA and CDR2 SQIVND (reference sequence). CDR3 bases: TGTGCCAGTATAACAGGGCTTACAGACACTGAAGCTTTCTTT. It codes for CASITGLTDTEAFF.

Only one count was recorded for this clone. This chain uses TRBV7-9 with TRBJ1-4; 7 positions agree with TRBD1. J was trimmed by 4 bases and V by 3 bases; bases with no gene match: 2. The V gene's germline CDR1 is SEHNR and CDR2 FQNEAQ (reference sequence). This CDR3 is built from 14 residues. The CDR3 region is CASSFSGGNEKLFF. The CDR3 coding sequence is TGTGCCAGCAGCTTTTCAGGGGGTAATGAAAAACTGTTTTTT.

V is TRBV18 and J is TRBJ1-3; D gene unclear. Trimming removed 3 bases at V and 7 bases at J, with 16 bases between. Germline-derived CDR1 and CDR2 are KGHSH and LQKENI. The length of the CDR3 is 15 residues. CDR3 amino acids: CASSPSPGSSNTIYF. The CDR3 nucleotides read TGTGCCAGCTCACCCTCTCCGGGTAGCTCTAACACCATATATTTT.

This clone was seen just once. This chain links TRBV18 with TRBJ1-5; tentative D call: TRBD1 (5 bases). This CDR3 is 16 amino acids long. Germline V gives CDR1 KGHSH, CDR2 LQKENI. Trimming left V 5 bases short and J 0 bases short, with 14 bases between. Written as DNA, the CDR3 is TGTGCCAGCTCAAAAACAGTAGACAGTAGCAATCAGCCCCAGCATTTT. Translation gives CASSKTVDSSNQPQHF.

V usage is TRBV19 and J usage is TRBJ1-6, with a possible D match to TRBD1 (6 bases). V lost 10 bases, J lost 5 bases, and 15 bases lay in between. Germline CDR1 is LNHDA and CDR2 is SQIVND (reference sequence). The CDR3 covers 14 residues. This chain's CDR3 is CATLGGADNSPLHF. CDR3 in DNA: TGTGCCACTCTTGGGGGCGCCGATAATTCACCCCTCCACTTT.

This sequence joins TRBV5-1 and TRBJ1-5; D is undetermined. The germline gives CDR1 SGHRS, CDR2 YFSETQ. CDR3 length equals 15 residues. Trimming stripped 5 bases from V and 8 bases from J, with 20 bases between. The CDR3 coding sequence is TGCGCCAGCAGTGCTGGTCCTCTATCCCGAGAGCCCCAGCATTTT. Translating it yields CASSAGPLSREPQHF.

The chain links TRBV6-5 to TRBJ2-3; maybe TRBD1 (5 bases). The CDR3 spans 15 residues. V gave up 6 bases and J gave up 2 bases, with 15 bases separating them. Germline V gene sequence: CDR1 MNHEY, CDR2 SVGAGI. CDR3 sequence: CASRTRAISTDTQYF. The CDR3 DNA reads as TGTGCCAGCAGGACCAGGGCAATTTCCACAGATACGCAGTATTTT.

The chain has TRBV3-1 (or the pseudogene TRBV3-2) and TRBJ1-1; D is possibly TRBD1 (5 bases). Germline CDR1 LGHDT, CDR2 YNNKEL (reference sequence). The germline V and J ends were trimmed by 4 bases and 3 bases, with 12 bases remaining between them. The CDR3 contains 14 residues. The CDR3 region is CASSPRGAYTEAFF. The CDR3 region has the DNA TGTGCCAGCAGCCCCCGCGGGGCCTACACTGAAGCTTTCTTT.

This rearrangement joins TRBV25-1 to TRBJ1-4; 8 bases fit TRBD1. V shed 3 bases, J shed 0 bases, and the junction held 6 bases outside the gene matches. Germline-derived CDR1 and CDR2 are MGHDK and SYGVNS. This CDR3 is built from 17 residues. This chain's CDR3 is CASSDIGQGATNEKLFF. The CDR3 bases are TGTGCCAGCAGTGACATTGGACAGGGCGCAACTAATGAAAAACTGTTTTTT.